This record covers a single TCR beta chain. The sample originates from a study of T cell responses to AZD1222 COVID-19 vaccine. The protocol was immunoSEQ multiplex PCR, while the TCRdb copy is restricted to in-frame clones and leaves out a portion. This table holds around 250,000 clones, more than 85% found once. Trimming cost V 2 bases and J 1 base; bases outside gene matches: 5. The CDR3 spans 16 residues. The V gene's germline CDR1 is KGHDR and CDR2 SFDVKD. The chain is built from TRBV24-1 and TRBJ2-3, with 7 bases matching TRBD1. This TCR derives from an adult in good health. Sequenced here: peripheral blood, sampled on day 0 of AZD1222 vaccination. The CDR3 protein is CATSDSDRARTDTQYF. The CDR3 region has the DNA TGTGCCACCAGTGATTCCGACAGGGCACGCACAGATACGCAGTATTTT.